The 10 T cell receptor beta chains given below trace back to one sample, sequenced in a study of blood T cell repertoires in COVID-19. TCRdb's copy holds only in-frame clones and misses some; the assay was immunoSEQ multiplex PCR. Found here are 120,000 or so clones, more than 60% of them singletons; the top ten hold about 6.6%. Sequenced sample: peripheral blood. These TCRs come from a man between 65 and 85 years old with acute or convalescent COVID-19.

This clone was counted only a few times. This chain connects TRBV10-3 to TRBJ2-7, with D possibly TRBD2 on 5 matching bases. The CDR3 is 15 amino acids. The V gene lost 2 bases and the J gene lost 2 bases, with 13 bases spanning the gap. Per the germline V gene, CDR1 is ENHRY and CDR2 is SYGVKD. The CDR3 nucleotides read TGTGCCATCAGTGAGGGAGTTCTAGCACCCTACGAGCAGTACTTC. Residues: CAISEGVLAPYEQYF.

The chain carries TRBV10-3 and TRBJ2-1; 8 positions agree with TRBD2. CDR1 and CDR2 (germline): ENHRY, SYGVKD. This CDR3 region has 15 residues. V shed 0 bases and J 8 bases; nucleotides not matched to a gene: 6. CDR3 DNA: TGTGCCATCAGTGAGTCCGCGCGGGAGGTCGATGAGCAGTTCTTC. Its translation: CAISESAREVDEQFF.

The rearrangement links TRBV4-3 to TRBJ1-1, with D unresolved. The CDR3 is 13 amino acids. Germline V gene sequence: CDR1 LGHNA, CDR2 YSLEER. Trimming took off 0 bases at V and 8 bases at J, with 10 bases between the two ends. The CDR3 protein is CASSQERWAEAFF. DNA for the CDR3: TGCGCCAGCAGCCAAGAAAGGTGGGCAGAAGCTTTCTTT.

The table lists this clone with a count of one. This chain connects TRBV27 to TRBJ1-2; 9 bases are shared with TRBD1. Trimming cost V 6 bases and J 4 bases; bases outside gene matches: 12. The CDR3 extends over 16 amino acids. Germline V CDR1 and CDR2: MNHEY, SMNVEV (reference sequence). The chain's CDR3 is CASSGTGRATGYGYTF. CDR3 DNA: TGTGCCAGCAGCGGGACAGGGAGGGCCACTGGCTATGGCTACACCTTC.

The V call is TRBV10-3, the J call TRBJ2-2; 7 bases match TRBD2. The CDR3 extends over 14 amino acids. Germline V gives CDR1 ENHRY, CDR2 SYGVKD. Trimming cost V 3 bases and J 6 bases; bases outside gene matches: 4. The CDR3 protein is CAISDGGSSGELFF. The CDR3 region has the DNA TGTGCCATCAGTGACGGCGGGAGCTCCGGGGAGCTGTTTTTT.

This clone was found once. The chain employs TRBV11-2 and TRBJ2-7; D ambiguous. The CDR3 is 14 residues long. The germline CDR1 and CDR2 sequences are SGHAT and FQNNGV. V gave up 5 bases and J gave up 3 bases, with 14 bases separating them. DNA of the CDR3: TGTGCCAGCAGCGATCTCCCTGGCCGCTACGAGCAGTACTTC. This translates into CASSDLPGRYEQYF. Full variable domain (rest looked up from reference TRBV11-2 and TRBJ2-7): EAGVAQSPRYKIIEKRQSVAFWCNPISGHATLYWYQQILGQGPKLLIQFQNNGVVDDSQLPKDRFSAERLKGVDSTLKIQPAKLEDSAVYLCASSDLPGRYEQYFGPGTRLTVT.

This clone came up once. Other nucleotide sequences from this sample produce the same CDR3. The chain couples TRBV15 to TRBJ1-4, with D tentatively TRBD1 (6 bases). CDR1 is LNHNV, CDR2 YYDKDF, per germline (reference sequence). The CDR3 is 14 residues long. V was cut by 0 bases and J by 6 bases, with 8 bases left in between. The CDR3 DNA reads as TGTGCCACCAGCAGAGAAGGGGGGGATGAAAAACTGTTTTTT. This codes for CATSREGGDEKLFF.

The V gene is TRBV20-1, the J gene TRBJ1-6; 11 bases align to TRBD1. V lost 3 bases, J lost 4 bases, and 8 bases stayed unmatched. Germline CDR1 DFQATT, CDR2 SNEGSKA (reference sequence). This CDR3 region has 17 residues. The CDR3 DNA is TGCAGTGCTAGTGGCCCCGGGACAGGGGGATATAATTCACCCCTCCACTTT. It is translated as CSASGPGTGGYNSPLHF.

This chain links TRBV6-5 with TRBJ1-2, with D unclear. This CDR3 spans 16 amino acids. V lost 0 bases and J lost 3, with 14 bases in between. Germline V gene sequence: CDR1 MNHEY, CDR2 SVGAGI. The CDR3 coding sequence is TGTGCCAGCAGTTACTCGACGGGAGAACGGTACTATGGCTACACCTTC. Residues: CASSYSTGERYYGYTF.

The CDR3 coding sequence is TGTGCCAGCAGCTTCTTCACAGGGGAAGATACGCAGTATTTT. It translates to CASSFFTGEDTQYF. The chain is built from TRBV7-2 and TRBJ2-3, with 7 bases matching TRBD1. Unmatched junction bases numbered 5, after V lost 3 bases and J lost 5 bases. Per the germline V gene, CDR1 is SGHTA and CDR2 is FQGNSA. CDR3 length equals 14 residues.